This T cell receptor (beta chain) was captured in a study of STAT5B mutations in CD4+ large granular lymphocyte leukemia. Generated by immunoSEQ multiplex PCR, the TCRdb table keeps only in-frame clones and is missing some. The sample lists more than 30,000 clones, approximately 88% seen once, with 0.41% in the top ten. Germline values: CDR1 SGHVS, CDR2 FQNEAQ. There are 17 residues in the CDR3. V shed 2 bases and J shed 2 bases, with 19 bases lying between them. This clone is a singleton in its sample. Its target is unknown. Study-wide findings and caveats: The CD4+ versus CD8+ T-LGLL clonality difference may reflect limited sample size.

The sequenced material came from CD4+ T cells from blood buffy coats. The rearrangement links TRBV7-8 to TRBJ2-7; no definite D call. The receptor comes from a human donor in good health. For the CDR3, the DNA is TGTGCCAGCAGCTTAAACGGTGGCGCTATTACAACCTACGAGCAGTACTTC. Encoded protein: CASSLNGGAITTYEQYF.